A single sample gave rise to the 14 T cell receptor beta chains below, sequenced in a study of OX40 agonist ivuxolimab in advanced cancers. Assay used: immunoSEQ multiplex PCR; TCRdb lists only in-frame clones, some missing. Of 35,000 to 45,000 clones in the sample, 70% to 85% were seen once. Sequencing was performed on CD4+ or CD8+ T cells sorted from blood, taken in a trial of the OX40 agonist ivuxolimab. The source is an adult with an advanced solid tumor such as melanoma, head and neck, liver or kidney cancer.

In this sample, this clone turned up a few times. The chain links TRBV29-1 to TRBJ2-2; D not resolved. With 4 bases removed from V and 0 bases from J, the gap between germline ends came to 6 bases. The CDR3 is 13 amino acids. Germline V gene sequence: CDR1 SQVTM, CDR2 ANQGSEA. The CDR3 loop reads CSVGRPNTGELFF. The DNA of the CDR3 is TGCAGCGTTGGCCGGCCGAACACCGGGGAGCTGTTTTTT.

The chain employs TRBV7-9 and TRBJ2-1; the D is unclear. V was trimmed by 5 bases and J by 5 bases, leaving 19 bases between them. Per the germline V gene, CDR1 is SEHNR and CDR2 is FQNEAQ (reference sequence). The CDR3 totals 16 residues. The CDR3 nucleotides read TGTGCCAGCAGCCCAGACATAGGGTCGCTTGACAATGAGCAGTTCTTC. Its translation: CASSPDIGSLDNEQFF. Full variable domain (missing parts from reference TRBV7-9 and TRBJ2-1): DTGVSQNPRHKITKRGQNVTFRCDPISEHNRLYWYRQTLGQGPEFLTYFQNEAQLEKSRLLSDRFSAERPKGSFSTLEIQRTEQGDSAMYLCASSPDIGSLDNEQFFGPGTRLTVL.

V gene TRBV11-3 combines with J gene TRBJ2-5, with 13 bases fitting TRBD2. The V gene's germline CDR1 is SGHNT and CDR2 YENEEA. V was pared by 5 bases and J by 4 bases, with 4 bases of the junction left unmatched. The CDR3 is 15 amino acids. The CDR3 coding sequence is TGTGCCAGCAGCCGGACTAGCGGGGGAGGAGAGACCCAGTACTTC. Protein: CASSRTSGGGETQYF.

The chain recombines TRBV27 with TRBJ1-1, with TRBD1 matching 9 bases. The V gene end was trimmed by 3 bases and the J gene end by 4 bases; junction bases not matched to a gene: 9. Germline-derived CDR1 and CDR2 are MNHEY and SMNVEV (reference sequence). The CDR3 is 16 residues long. Written as DNA, the CDR3 is TGTGCCAGCAGTTTTAGACAGGGGGACATGGGCACTGAAGCTTTCTTT. Its translation is CASSFRQGDMGTEAFF.

This clone is deemed medium-sized. The chain employs TRBV11-1 and TRBJ2-3; 12 bases are shared with TRBD2. Germline CDR1 is SGHAT and CDR2 is FQDESV (reference sequence). V was clipped by 3 bases and J by 5 bases; unmatched bases: 6. This CDR3 has 16 amino acids. The CDR3 loop reads CASSLSSGGAGDTQYF. CDR3 in DNA: TGTGCCAGCAGCTTGTCTAGCGGGGGGGCGGGAGATACGCAGTATTTT.

The V call is TRBV27, the J call TRBJ2-1; D may be TRBD1 (6 bases). The CDR3 extends over 13 amino acids. Germline V gene lookup returns CDR1 MNHEY and CDR2 SMNVEV (reference sequence). V was pared by 5 bases and J by 7 bases, with 12 bases between. The CDR3 reads CASSEQGVNEQFF. CDR3 bases: TGTGCCAGCAGTGAACAGGGAGTAAATGAGCAGTTCTTC.

V gene TRBV4-1 combines with J gene TRBJ1-5, with TRBD1 identical over 7 bases. Looked up from germline, CDR1 is MGHRA and CDR2 is YSYEKL. Trimming removed 4 bases from V and 0 bases from J; junction bases left unmatched: 12. The CDR3 is 18 amino acids. The CDR3 DNA sequence: TGCGCCAGCAGCCCCCGGGACAGAAGAATTTATAGCAATCAGCCCCAGCATTTT. Translated: CASSPRDRRIYSNQPQHF.

The rearrangement joins TRBV7-2 to TRBJ2-5; 7 bases are a match to TRBD2. The ends lost 1 base at V and 5 bases at J; junction bases unmatched: 4. The CDR3 runs to 14 residues. Germline CDR1 reads SGHTA; CDR2 reads FQGNSA. CDR3 in amino acids: CASSLGVGGETQYF. The DNA for the CDR3 is TGTGCCAGCAGCTTAGGCGTGGGGGGGGAGACCCAGTACTTC.

This chain joins TRBV15 and TRBJ2-3; the D gene is possibly TRBD1 (6 bases). Germline lookup yields CDR1 LNHNV and CDR2 YYDKDF (reference sequence). This CDR3 has 14 residues. V lost 6 bases and J lost 0, with 10 bases in between. CDR3 loop: CATRGTPSTDTQYF. CDR3 nucleotide sequence: TGTGCCACCAGAGGGACACCGAGCACAGATACGCAGTATTTT.

V and J are TRBV30 and TRBJ1-5; a weak D match, TRBD1 (5 bases). CDR1 is GTSNPN and CDR2 is SVGIG in the germline V gene (reference sequence). The V gene lost 1 base and the J gene lost 4 bases, with 11 bases spanning the gap. The CDR3 contains 14 residues. The DNA of the CDR3 is TGTGCCTGGAGTGGAGGGGATGGAAATCAGCCCCAGCATTTT. It yields the protein CAWSGGDGNQPQHF.

The chain links TRBV18 to TRBJ2-5; a weak D match, TRBD2 (6 bases). The germline V gene encodes CDR1 KGHSH and CDR2 LQKENI. V lost 5 bases and J 4 bases, leaving 14 bases between the germline ends. The CDR3 covers 14 residues. The CDR3 bases are TGTGCCAGCTCATCGGGAGTAAACGCAGAGACCCAGTACTTC. It yields the protein CASSSGVNAETQYF.

The V call is TRBV5-1, the J call TRBJ1-1; no clear D gene. CDR3 length equals 16 residues. Looked up from germline, CDR1 is SGHRS and CDR2 is YFSETQ. Trimming left V 0 bases short and J 1 base short, with 13 bases between. The CDR3 DNA reads TGCGCCAGCAGCTTGGCCCTCTCTCCGTGGAACACTGAAGCTTTCTTT. It encodes CASSLALSPWNTEAFF.

This clone was picked up one time. The chain couples TRBV28 to TRBJ2-7; D not certain. The V and J ends lost 2 bases and 3 bases respectively, with 5 bases between them. Germline V gene sequence: CDR1 MDHEN, CDR2 SYDVKM. The CDR3 has 12 residues. The DNA of the CDR3 is TGTGCCAGCAGTTTAAAAGTCTACGAGCAGTACTTC. Translation: CASSLKVYEQYF.

This chain uses TRBV11-2 with TRBJ2-7; D is perhaps TRBD2 (6 bases). Trimming stripped 4 bases from V and 0 bases from J, with 7 bases between. The germline gives CDR1 SGHAT, CDR2 FQNNGV. The CDR3 spans 13 residues. CDR3 nucleotide sequence: TGTGCCAGCAGCTCGGGGGTCTCCTACGAGCAGTACTTC. Its translation: CASSSGVSYEQYF.